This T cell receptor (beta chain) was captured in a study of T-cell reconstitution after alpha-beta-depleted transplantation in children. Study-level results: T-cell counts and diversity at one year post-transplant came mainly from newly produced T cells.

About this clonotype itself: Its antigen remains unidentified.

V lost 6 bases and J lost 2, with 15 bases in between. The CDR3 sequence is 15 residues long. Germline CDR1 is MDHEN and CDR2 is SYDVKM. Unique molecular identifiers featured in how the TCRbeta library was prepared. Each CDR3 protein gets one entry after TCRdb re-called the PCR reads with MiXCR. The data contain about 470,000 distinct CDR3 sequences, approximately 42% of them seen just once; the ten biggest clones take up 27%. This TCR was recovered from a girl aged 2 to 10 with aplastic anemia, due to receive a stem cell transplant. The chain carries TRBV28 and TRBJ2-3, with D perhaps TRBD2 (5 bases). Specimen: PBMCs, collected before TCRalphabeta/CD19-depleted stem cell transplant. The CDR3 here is CASSPKRSDTDTQYF. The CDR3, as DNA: TGTGCCAGCAGCCCTAAGCGGAGCGACACAGATACGCAGTATTTT.